This passage covers 22 T cell receptor beta chains from one sample sequenced in a study of Ad26.COV2.S vaccination and SARS-CoV-2 variants. Libraries were prepared by immunoSEQ multiplex PCR; TCRdb keeps only in-frame clonotypes and omits some of them. The sample shows more than 300,000 clones, over 80% of them seen only once. Treatment here: around 19 received Ad26.COV2.S at low or high dose, single or two shots; about 5 received placebo; per-sample allocation not given. The samples date from day 63 after the first vaccine or placebo injection. The sequences come from peripheral blood, collected in a trial of Ad26.COV2.S vaccine versus placebo. Source of these receptors: a person aged 18-60 years who received the Ad26.COV2.S COVID-19 vaccine or a placebo.

This clone has more than one count but fewer than ten. The same CDR3 also results from other DNA sequences found in this sample. The V call is TRBV5-1, the J call TRBJ1-1, with 7 nucleotides matching TRBD1. The V and J ends lost 1 base and 5 bases, in that order; junction bases with no gene match: 2. CDR1 and CDR2 (germline): SGHRS, YFSETQ. This CDR3 has 13 amino acids. The CDR3 coding sequence is TGCGCCAGCAGCTTGCAGGGGGGTACTGAAGCTTTCTTT. Amino acid sequence: CASSLQGGTEAFF. Full variable domain (missing parts from reference TRBV5-1 and TRBJ1-1): KAGVTQTPRYLIKTRGQQVTLSCSPISGHRSVSWYQQTPGQGLQFLFEYFSETQRNKGNFPGRFSGRQFSNSRSEMNVSTLELGDSALYLCASSLQGGTEAFFGQGTRLTVV.

This clone occurred once. V gene TRBV5-6 combines with J gene TRBJ2-7, with a weak D call TRBD1 (6 bases). The V end was cut by 0 bases, the J end by 6 bases, with 10 bases between. The CDR3 spans 13 residues. Germline values: CDR1 SGHDT, CDR2 YYEEEE. The CDR3 is CASSLVQGGEQYF. CDR3 bases: TGTGCCAGCAGCTTGGTACAGGGCGGCGAGCAGTACTTC. Variable domain in full (rest from reference TRBV5-6 and TRBJ2-7): DAGVTQSPTHLIKTRGQQVTLRCSPKSGHDTVSWYQQALGQGPQFIFQYYEEEERQRGNFPDRFSGHQFPNYSSELNVNALLLGDSALYLCASSLVQGGEQYFGPGTRLTVT.

The chain recombines TRBV5-4 with TRBJ2-5; 7 nucleotides line up with TRBD1. Germline CDR1 reads SGHNT; CDR2 reads YYREEE (reference sequence). The CDR3 length is 15 residues. Losses at the gene ends were 3 bases for V and 4 bases for J; bases not matched to a gene: 9. The CDR3: CASSYRQGWPETQYF. The CDR3 bases are TGTGCCAGCAGCTATAGACAGGGATGGCCAGAGACCCAGTACTTC.

This chain uses TRBV7-2 with TRBJ2-1, with TRBD2 identical over 10 bases. After removal of 4 bases from V and 3 bases from J, the junction contained 9 bases not matched to a gene. The CDR3 runs to 17 residues. CDR1 and CDR2 from the germline V gene are SGHTA and FQGNSA. CDR3 coding DNA: TGTGCCAGCAGCTCCTTAGCGGGGGGCTACCTCTACAATGAGCAGTTCTTC. It codes for CASSSLAGGYLYNEQFF.

V usage is TRBV3-1 (or the pseudogene TRBV3-2) and J usage is TRBJ1-1; the D is unclear. Per germline, CDR1 LGHDT and CDR2 YNNKEL (reference sequence). The CDR3 length is 15 residues. V lost 0 bases and J 0 bases, leaving 8 bases between the germline ends. This chain's CDR3 is CASSQDRSMNTEAFF. CDR3 DNA sequence: TGTGCCAGCAGCCAAGATAGGAGCATGAACACTGAAGCTTTCTTT.

The chain employs TRBV7-9 and TRBJ1-4; D not certain. Germline CDR1 SEHNR, CDR2 FQNEAQ (reference sequence). The CDR3 totals 14 residues. Trimming removed 10 bases from V and 0 bases from J, with 12 bases in between. The CDR3 protein is CAIEDGPTNEKLFF. For the CDR3, the DNA is TGTGCCATTGAGGACGGTCCAACTAATGAAAAACTGTTTTTT. The full variable domain, in which reference TRBV7-9 and TRBJ1-4 provide the parts outside the CDR3, is DTGVSQNPRHKITKRGQNVTFRCDPISEHNRLYWYRQTLGQGPEFLTYFQNEAQLEKSRLLSDRFSAERPKGSFSTLEIQRTEQGDSAMYLCAIEDGPTNEKLFFGSGTQLSVL.

This rearrangement joins TRBV18 to TRBJ1-1, with 7 bases identical to TRBD1. This CDR3 is 15 amino acids long. V shed 3 bases and J 1 base; nucleotides not matched to a gene: 5. Germline-derived CDR1 and CDR2 are KGHSH and LQKENI. In nucleotides, the CDR3 is TGTGCCAGCTCACCTCGGACAGGAGAGAACACTGAAGCTTTCTTT. It codes for CASSPRTGENTEAFF.

The chain is built from TRBV5-4 and TRBJ1-1; possible D gene TRBD1, 6 bases. Germline lookup yields CDR1 SGHNT and CDR2 YYREEE (reference sequence). CDR3 size: 16 residues. V gave up 4 bases and J gave up 5 bases, with 21 bases separating them. The CDR3 is CASSPWGTGRGTEAFF. Written as DNA, the CDR3 is TGTGCCAGCAGCCCTTGGGGTACAGGGAGAGGTACTGAAGCTTTCTTT.

About this clone: Different DNA sequences within this sample yield the same CDR3. This rearrangement joins TRBV5-1 to TRBJ2-1, with 10 bases that match TRBD2. Looked up from germline, CDR1 is SGHRS and CDR2 is YFSETQ. The CDR3 has 15 amino acids. Unmatched junction bases numbered 1, after V lost 0 bases and J lost 4 bases. The CDR3 region has the DNA TGCGCCAGCAGCTTGGGGACTAGCGGTTACAATGAGCAGTTCTTC. Its protein product is CASSLGTSGYNEQFF.

The chain combines TRBV2 with TRBJ2-7; the D gene is possibly TRBD1 (6 bases). This CDR3 comprises 13 residues. Trimming stripped 6 bases from V and 3 bases from J, with 12 bases between. In germline, CDR1 is SNHLY, CDR2 FYNNEI. The CDR3 region has the DNA TGTGCCAGCAGCGCAGGGGCCCACTACGAGCAGTACTTC. Residues: CASSAGAHYEQYF.

The rearrangement uses TRBV10-3 and TRBJ2-5; D is ambiguous. V dropped 5 bases and J dropped 1 base, with 2 bases sitting between them. CDR3 length equals 11 residues. Germline V gene data show CDR1 as ENHRY and CDR2 as SYGVKD. The CDR3 sequence: CAISSQETQYF. CDR3 sequence (DNA): TGTGCCATCAGTTCCCAAGAGACCCAGTACTTC.

V usage is TRBV7-9 and J usage is TRBJ1-1; unclear D gene. Germline CDR1 and CDR2: SEHNR and FQNEAQ (reference sequence). CDR3 length equals 12 residues. Trimming stripped 8 bases from V and 1 base from J, with 8 bases between. Here the CDR3 DNA reads TGTGCCAGCCTGGCAGGGAACACTGAAGCTTTCTTT. Translating it yields CASLAGNTEAFF.

Turning to this clone: The same CDR3 can be traced to other DNA sequences in this sample. The rearrangement uses TRBV28 and TRBJ1-2; D uncertain. V was clipped by 2 bases and J by 2 bases, with 0 bases between them. Per germline, CDR1 MDHEN and CDR2 SYDVKM. This CDR3 contains 11 residues. The CDR3 sequence is CASSLNYGYTF. The DNA for the CDR3 is TGTGCCAGCAGTTTAAACTATGGCTACACCTTC.

V and J are TRBV27 and TRBJ2-5; 14 nucleotides agree with TRBD2. Looked up from germline, CDR1 is MNHEY and CDR2 is SMNVEV (reference sequence). The CDR3 contains 16 residues. Unmatched junction bases numbered 4, after V lost 5 bases and J lost 2 bases. CDR3 region: CASSPRLAGGQETQYF. DNA of the CDR3: TGTGCCAGCAGTCCAAGACTAGCGGGGGGGCAAGAGACCCAGTACTTC.

V is TRBV4-1 and J is TRBJ1-1, with 10 nucleotides matching TRBD1. CDR3 length equals 14 residues. Trimming cost V 5 bases and J 6 bases; bases outside gene matches: 6. The germline gives CDR1 MGHRA, CDR2 YSYEKL. For the CDR3, the DNA is TGCGCCAGCAGCGCAGGACAGGGGGTGGCTGAAGCTTTCTTT. Protein: CASSAGQGVAEAFF.

The CDR3 is CASSFRSPPNQPQHF. CDR3 coding DNA: TGTGCCAGCAGTTTTAGATCTCCACCGAATCAGCCCCAGCATTTT. The V call is TRBV28, the J call TRBJ1-5; no definite D call. The CDR3 has 15 amino acids. V shed 3 bases and J shed 4 bases, with 13 bases lying between them. Germline V lookup: CDR1 MDHEN, CDR2 SYDVKM.

V and J are TRBV21-1 and TRBJ2-7. TRBV21-1 is reported as a pseudogene. The CDR3 is 18 amino acids. The CDR3 coding sequence is TGTGCCAGCAGCAAAGGGGCAGGGGAGCATGGAGGGTCCTACGAGCAGTACTTC. It codes for CASSKGAGEHGGSYEQYF.

The chain carries TRBV2 and TRBJ2-7, with TRBD1 matching over 9 bases. With V trimmed by 6 bases and J by 1 base, 10 bases remained unmatched. The CDR3 spans 16 residues. Germline assignment: CDR1 SNHLY and CDR2 FYNNEI. The CDR3 DNA reads as TGTGCCAGCAGCCGGGACAGGGATCCGGCGTCCTACGAGCAGTACTTC. As protein: CASSRDRDPASYEQYF.

This clone was seen once. The rearrangement uses TRBV6-5 and TRBJ1-2, with D tentatively TRBD1 (5 bases). Germline V gene data show CDR1 as MNHEY and CDR2 as SVGAGI. The CDR3 has 14 residues. Trimming left V 0 bases short and J 7 bases short, with 12 bases between. The CDR3 DNA reads as TGTGCCAGCAGTTACTCGTTTGGTAGGGGTGGCTACACCTTC. Translated: CASSYSFGRGGYTF.

This chain links TRBV2 with TRBJ1-5, with 7 bases matching TRBD1. With 6 bases clipped from V and 3 bases from J, the junction kept 8 bases outside the gene matches. Germline CDR1 reads SNHLY; CDR2 reads FYNNEI. CDR3 length equals 15 residues. DNA of the CDR3: TGTGCCAGCAGAGACGGGACAGCGCACAATCAGCCCCAGCATTTT. Its protein is CASRDGTAHNQPQHF. Using reference TRBV2 and TRBJ1-5 for the parts outside the CDR3, the full variable domain is EPEVTQTPSHQVTQMGQEVILRCVPISNHLYFYWYRQILGQKVEFLVSFYNNEISEKSEIFDDQFSVERPDGSNFTLKIRSTKLEDSAMYFCASRDGTAHNQPQHFGDGTRLSIL.

V usage is TRBV19 and J usage is TRBJ2-2, with D possibly matching TRBD1 (6 bases). Germline V gene sequence: CDR1 LNHDA, CDR2 SQIVND (reference sequence). Between the trimmed V and J ends, which lost 7 bases and 4 bases, there was a span of 19 bases. This CDR3 spans 16 amino acids. In DNA form, the CDR3 reads TGTGCCAGTACTCTATCCCAGGGGCTTATCACCGGGGAGCTGTTTTTT. Its translation: CASTLSQGLITGELFF.

V and J are TRBV19 and TRBJ2-1; tentative D call: TRBD1 (5 bases). Deletions cut 3 bases from V and 5 bases from J, with 14 bases between. The CDR3 runs to 15 residues. Germline CDR1 reads LNHDA; CDR2 reads SQIVND (reference sequence). The CDR3 nucleotides read TGTGCCAGTAGTATTCAGTCAGGGTGGGACAATGAGCAGTTCTTC. Translation gives CASSIQSGWDNEQFF.